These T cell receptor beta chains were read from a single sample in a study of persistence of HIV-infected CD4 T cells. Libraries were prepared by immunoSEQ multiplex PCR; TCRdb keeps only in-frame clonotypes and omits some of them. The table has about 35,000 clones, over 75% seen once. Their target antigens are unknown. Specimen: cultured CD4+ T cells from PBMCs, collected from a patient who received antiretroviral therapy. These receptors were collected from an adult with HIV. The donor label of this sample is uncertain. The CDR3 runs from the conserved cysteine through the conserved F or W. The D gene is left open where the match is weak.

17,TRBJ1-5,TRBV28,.,CASSFRQVHEGNQPQHF
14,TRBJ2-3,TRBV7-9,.,CASSLTALTDTQYF
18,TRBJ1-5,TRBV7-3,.,CASSLTHGRARKNQPQHF
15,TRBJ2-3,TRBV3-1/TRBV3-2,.,CASSQDGAGFDTQYF
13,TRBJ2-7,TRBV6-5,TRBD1,CASSNRQGTGQYF
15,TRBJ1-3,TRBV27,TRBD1,CASSRTGGPGNTIYF
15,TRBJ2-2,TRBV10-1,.,CASSSRPGVSGELFF
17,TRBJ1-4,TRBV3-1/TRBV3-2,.,CASSQDWQIATNEKLFF
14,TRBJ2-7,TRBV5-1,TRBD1,CASSLGDSSYEQYF
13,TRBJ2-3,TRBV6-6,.,CASREGAADTQYF
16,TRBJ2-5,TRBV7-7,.,CASSPALFGGGETQYF
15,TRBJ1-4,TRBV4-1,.,CASSQEWPSREKLFF
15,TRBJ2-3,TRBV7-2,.,CASSLEISPTDTQYF
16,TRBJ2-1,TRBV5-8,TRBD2,CASSDPGLAGQEEQFF